These T cell receptor beta chains were read from a single sample in a study of cytomegalovirus exposure and HLA in healthy donors. The repertoire was sequenced with immunoSEQ multiplex PCR; TCRdb's copy has only in-frame clones and lacks some. This table has 120,000 or so clones, 74% appearing once. The sequencing input was PBMCs. These receptors all stem from a man aged 35 to 55 in good health and CMV-seropositive. CDR3s include the opening cysteine and the closing phenylalanine or tryptophan. D genes are given only for firm matches. Clone size is shown for a subset of rows, as once, few, many or a class of expanded clone.

J	D	size	V	CDR3	DNA
TRBJ1-4	.	.	TRBV4-3	CASSQDPQGRNEKLFF	TGCGCCAGCAGCCAAGATCCTCAGGGCCGGAATGAAAAACTGTTTTTT
TRBJ1-4	.	.	TRBV15	CATSRSGQETEKLFF	TGTGCCACCAGCAGATCGGGACAAGAAACTGAAAAACTGTTTTTT
TRBJ1-6	.	.	TRBV6-1	CASSGRAGVNSPLHF	TGTGCCAGCAGTGGCAGAGCAGGGGTAAATTCACCCCTCCACTTT
TRBJ1-1	TRBD1	.	TRBV11-2	CAISQGLGTEAFF	TGTGCCATCTCACAGGGGTTGGGCACTGAAGCTTTCTTT
TRBJ1-2	.	.	TRBV7-9	CASSLEPHYGYTF	TGTGCCAGCAGCTTAGAGCCCCACTATGGCTACACCTTC
TRBJ2-1	.	few	TRBV4-2	CASSQDEASSARGEQFF	TGTGCCAGCAGCCAAGATGAGGCAAGCTCAGCCCGCGGCGAGCAGTTCTTC
TRBJ1-4	.	.	TRBV18	CASSPSGGLILEKLFF	TGTGCCAGCTCGCCGTCCGGTGGACTGATCCTTGAAAAACTGTTTTTT
TRBJ2-2	TRBD1	.	TRBV5-1	CASSLGQGAVTGELFF	TGCGCCAGCAGCTTGGGACAGGGGGCTGTCACCGGGGAGCTGTTTTTT
TRBJ2-6	TRBD2	.	TRBV5-1	CASSLSGTSGRTRANVLTF	TGCGCCAGCAGCTTGTCAGGGACTAGCGGGAGGACAAGGGCCAACGTCCTGACTTTC
TRBJ1-5	.	few	TRBV9	CASSVGDSNSNQPQHF	TGTGCCAGCAGCGTAGGCGACAGCAATAGCAATCAGCCCCAGCATTTT
TRBJ2-1	TRBD1	few	TRBV4-2	CASSQEEDRGFDEQFF	TGTGCCAGCAGCCAAGAAGAGGACAGGGGGTTCGATGAGCAGTTCTTC
TRBJ2-3	TRBD2	.	TRBV25-1	CASSGGGSGGTTDTQYF	TGTGCCAGCAGTGGTGGGGGGAGCGGGGGGACCACAGATACGCAGTATTTT
TRBJ2-2	.	.	TRBV19	CASSTTANTGELFF	TGTGCCAGTAGTACTACCGCGAACACCGGGGAGCTGTTTTTT
TRBJ2-3	.	.	TRBV6-5	CASRGGAGAPGTQYF	TGTGCCAGCAGGGGAGGGGCGGGGGCCCCTGGGACGCAGTATTTT
TRBJ2-4	TRBD1	.	TRBV4-1	CASSQDRQGANIQYF	TGCGCCAGCAGCCAAGACAGACAGGGGGCCAACATTCAGTACTTC
TRBJ1-6	TRBD1	.	TRBV7-6	CASSSVPGQGFESPLHF	TGTGCCAGCAGCTCAGTCCCGGGACAGGGATTTGAATCACCCCTCCACTTT
TRBJ2-7	.	.	TRBV27	CASQLTGSLSYEQYF	TGTGCCAGCCAGTTAACAGGGTCCCTCTCCTACGAGCAGTACTTC
TRBJ2-1	.	.	TRBV6-4	CASSAYWREDNEQFF	TGTGCCAGCAGTGCTTACTGGCGGGAAGACAATGAGCAGTTCTTC
TRBJ2-1	.	.	TRBV5-4	CASSFSRSINEQFF	TGTGCCAGCAGCTTCTCGCGGTCCATCAATGAGCAGTTCTTC
TRBJ2-1	.	.	TRBV6-6	CASSQKGGGNNEQFF	TGTGCCAGCAGCCAAAAGGGGGGGGGTAACAATGAGCAGTTCTTC
TRBJ2-1	TRBD1	.	TRBV7-3	CASSLGGQGKGEQFF	TGTGCCAGCAGCTTAGGGGGACAGGGAAAGGGTGAGCAGTTCTTC
TRBJ1-2	.	once	TRBV18	CASSTRTLSNYGYTF	TGTGCCAGCTCAACCCGGACATTATCTAACTATGGCTACACCTTC
TRBJ2-5	TRBD2	.	TRBV28	CASRPSGSSEAQYF	TGTGCCAGCAGACCTAGCGGGAGTAGTGAGGCCCAGTACTTC
TRBJ2-5	.	few	TRBV15	CATSYGDTETQYF	TGTGCCACCAGTTACGGGGATACGGAGACCCAGTACTTC
TRBJ2-1	.	once	TRBV2	CASTAFIMISEQFF	TGTGCCAGCACCGCGTTCATAATGATTAGTGAGCAGTTCTTC
TRBJ2-3	.	few	TRBV30	CAWSLLAGSDTQYF	TGTGCCTGGAGCCTACTGGCGGGGTCAGATACGCAGTATTTT
TRBJ2-7	.	.	TRBV9	CASTDRGEGQELYEQYF	TGTGCCAGCACCGATAGGGGGGAGGGGCAGGAGCTCTACGAGCAGTACTTC
TRBJ1-3	TRBD1	.	TRBV4-1	CASSHNTGGTGNTIYF	TGCGCCAGCAGTCACAATACAGGGGGCACTGGAAACACCATATATTTT
TRBJ2-7	TRBD1	.	TRBV28	CASSSSGQGFYEQYF	TGTGCCAGCAGTTCCTCCGGACAGGGTTTTTACGAGCAGTACTTC
TRBJ2-5	.	.	TRBV5-8	CASSGGGAQETQYF	TGTGCCAGCAGCGGGGGCGGAGCCCAAGAGACCCAGTACTTC
TRBJ2-1	.	.	TRBV5-4	CASSSNSGLNYNEQFF	TGTGCCAGCAGCTCCAATAGCGGATTGAACTACAATGAGCAGTTCTTC
TRBJ2-7	TRBD2	.	TRBV6-6	CASSSPGLANYEQYF	TGTGCCAGCAGTAGCCCGGGACTAGCTAACTACGAGCAGTACTTC
TRBJ2-5	.	.	TRBV6-6	CASGGAETQYF	TGTGCCTCTGGGGGGGCAGAGACCCAGTACTTC
TRBJ1-2	.	.	TRBV4-1	CASSQDEIGPGANYGYTF	TGCGCCAGCAGCCAAGATGAAATCGGCCCAGGGGCTAACTATGGCTACACCTTC
TRBJ2-7	.	.	TRBV15	CATSRDWASYEQYF	TGTGCCACCAGCAGAGATTGGGCAAGCTACGAGCAGTACTTC
TRBJ1-4	.	.	TRBV29-1	CSVAQSGGSEKLFF	TGCAGCGTTGCGCAGTCGGGAGGGAGCGAAAAACTGTTTTTT
TRBJ2-2	.	.	TRBV5-6	CASSQGWSGELFF	TGTGCCAGCAGCCAGGGTTGGAGCGGGGAGCTGTTTTTT
TRBJ1-1	.	.	TRBV27	CASSFGVYTEAFF	TGTGCCAGCAGTTTCGGGGTATACACTGAAGCTTTCTTT
TRBJ1-1	TRBD1	.	TRBV29-1	CSVSTGTGASRTEAFF	TGCAGCGTTTCTACCGGGACAGGGGCAAGTAGGACTGAAGCTTTCTTT
TRBJ2-3	TRBD2	.	TRBV6-5	CASSYTSGGADTQYF	TGTGCCAGCAGTTACACTAGCGGGGGGGCCGATACGCAGTATTTT
TRBJ2-7	.	.	TRBV19	CASKTRDWDSYEQYF	TGTGCCAGTAAAACCCGGGACTGGGACTCCTACGAGCAGTACTTC
TRBJ1-6	.	.	TRBV11-2	CASSLVEGLNSPLHF	TGTGCCAGCAGCTTAGTAGAGGGCCTTAATTCACCCCTCCACTTT
TRBJ2-5	TRBD1	.	TRBV5-6	CASSLFTRQGEETQYF	TGTGCCAGCAGCTTGTTTACCCGACAGGGGGAAGAGACCCAGTACTTC
TRBJ2-7	TRBD2	.	TRBV29-1	CSAASGRAPYEQYF	TGCAGCGCCGCTAGCGGGAGAGCCCCCTACGAGCAGTACTTC
TRBJ1-1	TRBD1	.	TRBV30	CAWSVWRQGNTEAFF	TGTGCCTGGAGTGTATGGCGACAGGGCAACACTGAAGCTTTCTTT